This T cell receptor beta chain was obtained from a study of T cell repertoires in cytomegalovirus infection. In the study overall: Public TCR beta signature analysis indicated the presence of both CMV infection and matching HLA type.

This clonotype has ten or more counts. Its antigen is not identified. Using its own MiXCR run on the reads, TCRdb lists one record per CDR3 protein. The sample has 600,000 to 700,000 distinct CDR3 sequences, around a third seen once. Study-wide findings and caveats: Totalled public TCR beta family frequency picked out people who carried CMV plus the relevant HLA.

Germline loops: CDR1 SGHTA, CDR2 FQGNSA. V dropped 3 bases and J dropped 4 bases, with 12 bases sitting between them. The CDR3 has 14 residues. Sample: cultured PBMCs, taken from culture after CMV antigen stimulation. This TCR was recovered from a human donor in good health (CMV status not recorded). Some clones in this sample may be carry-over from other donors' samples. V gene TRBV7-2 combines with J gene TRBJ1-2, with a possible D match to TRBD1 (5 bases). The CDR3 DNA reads TGTGCCAGCAGCTTCTCGAGGGACTCCTATGGCTACACCTTC. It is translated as CASSFSRDSYGYTF.